This T cell receptor beta chain is from a study of T cell responses to AZD1222 COVID-19 vaccine. Study-level background: Second-dose intervals of approximately 4 or approximately 12 weeks were pooled.

Sequencing was performed with immunoSEQ multiplex PCR; in TCRdb, only in-frame clones are kept and a portion is missing. The sample has under 200,000 clones, 94% seen once. As to this clone: Its antigen is unknown.

The CDR3 consists of 17 residues. The germline CDR1 and CDR2 sequences are ENHRY and SYGVKD. Trimming removed 6 bases from V and 0 bases from J, with 18 bases in between. General study findings and limits: The repertoires were collected only after the peak T cell response.

This material consisted of peripheral blood, taken on day 0 of AZD1222 vaccination. This clonotype was sampled from an adult in good health. The chain combines TRBV10-3 with TRBJ2-1; perhaps TRBD1 as D (6 bases). The CDR3 DNA is TGTGCCATCAGCGGACCCCACGAACAGGGCTCCTACAATGAGCAGTTCTTC. It yields the protein CAISGPHEQGSYNEQFF.